This T cell receptor beta chain was captured by sequencing in a study of human T cells and chemical hapten exposure. Study findings and constraints: The study found expanded TCRs formed significantly more large CDR3 similarity clusters than controls. The number of TCRs over 1 in 1000 frequency stayed unchanged after DPC.

This CDR3 contains 16 residues. Germline loops: CDR1 SGHDT, CDR2 YYEEEE. Germline trimming cut 0 bases from V and 2 bases from J; bases unmatched to any gene: 5. The library gave individual cDNA molecules unique molecular identifiers. In TCRdb, the RACE reads were re-called with MiXCR into one record per CDR3 protein. The profile shows 200,000 to 300,000 distinct CDR3 sequences, about 8.6% of them singletons. As for time point: pre-sensitization, week 0. Treatment given: therapeutic diphenylcyclopropenone sensitization with weekly scalp DPC. Unfractionated whole blood was the source of the extracted total RNA. The table lists this clonotype with a few counts. Its antigen is currently unknown.

The chain links TRBV5-6 to TRBJ2-1; TRBD1 matches at 7 bases. The source material was whole blood, sampled in connection with sensitization to the hapten diphenylcyclopropenone (DPC). The clonotype originates from a woman aged 40 to 55 with alopecia areata. Some clones in this sample may be carry-over from other donors' samples. The CDR3 DNA is TGTGCCAGCAGCTTGGTTGACAGGGCGCCCTACAATGAGCAGTTCTTC. This sequence encodes CASSLVDRAPYNEQFF.